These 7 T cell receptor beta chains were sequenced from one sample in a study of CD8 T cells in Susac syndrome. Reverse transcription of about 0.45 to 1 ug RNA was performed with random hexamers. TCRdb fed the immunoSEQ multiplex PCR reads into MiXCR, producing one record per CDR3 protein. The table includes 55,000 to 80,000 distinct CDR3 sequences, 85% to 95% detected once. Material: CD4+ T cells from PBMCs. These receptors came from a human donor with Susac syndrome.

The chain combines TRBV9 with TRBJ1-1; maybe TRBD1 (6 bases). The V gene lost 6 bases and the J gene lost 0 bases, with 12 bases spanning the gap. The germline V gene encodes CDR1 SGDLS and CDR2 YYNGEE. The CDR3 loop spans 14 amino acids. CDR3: CASNLGQLNTEAFF. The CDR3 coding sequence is TGTGCCAGCAACCTCGGACAGTTGAACACTGAAGCTTTCTTT. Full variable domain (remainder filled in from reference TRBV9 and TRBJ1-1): DSGVTQTPKHLITATGQRVTLRCSPRSGDLSVYWYQQSLDQGLQFLIQYYNGEERAKGNILERFSAQQFPDLHSELNLSSLELGDSALYFCASNLGQLNTEAFFGQGTRLTVV.

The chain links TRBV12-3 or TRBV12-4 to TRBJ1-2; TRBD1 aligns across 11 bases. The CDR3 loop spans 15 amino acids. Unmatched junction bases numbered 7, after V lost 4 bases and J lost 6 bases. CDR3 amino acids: CASSYPGQGVNGYTF. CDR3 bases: TGTGCCAGCAGTTATCCGGGACAGGGGGTGAATGGCTACACCTTC.

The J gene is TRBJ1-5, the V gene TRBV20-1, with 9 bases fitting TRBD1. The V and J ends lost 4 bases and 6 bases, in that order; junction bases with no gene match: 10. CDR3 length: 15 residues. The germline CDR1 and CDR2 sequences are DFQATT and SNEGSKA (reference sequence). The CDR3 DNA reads TGCAGTGCTATTAAAATACAGGGGGCCCTTCAGCCCCAGCATTTT. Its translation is CSAIKIQGALQPQHF.

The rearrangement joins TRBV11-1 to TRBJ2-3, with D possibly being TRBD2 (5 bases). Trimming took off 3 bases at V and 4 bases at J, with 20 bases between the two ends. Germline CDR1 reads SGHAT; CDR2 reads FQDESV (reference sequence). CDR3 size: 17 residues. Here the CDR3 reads CASSFPLSSSAPDTQYF. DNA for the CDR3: TGTGCCAGCAGCTTCCCGTTATCGAGTAGCGCACCAGATACGCAGTATTTT.

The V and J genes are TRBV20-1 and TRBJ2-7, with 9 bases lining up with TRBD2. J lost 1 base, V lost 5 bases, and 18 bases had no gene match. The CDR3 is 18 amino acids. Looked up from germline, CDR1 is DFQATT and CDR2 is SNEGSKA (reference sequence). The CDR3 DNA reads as TGCAGTGCTCGGGGGGGATTAGCCGGGACTAGCAAGTCCTACGAGCAGTACTTC. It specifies CSARGGLAGTSKSYEQYF.

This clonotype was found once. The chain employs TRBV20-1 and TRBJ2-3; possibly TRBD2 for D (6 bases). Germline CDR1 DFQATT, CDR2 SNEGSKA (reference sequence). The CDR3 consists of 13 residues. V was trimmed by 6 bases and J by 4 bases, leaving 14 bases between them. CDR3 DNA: TGCAGTGCCCCAACGGAGGGTTCAGATACGCAGTATTTT. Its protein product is CSAPTEGSDTQYF.

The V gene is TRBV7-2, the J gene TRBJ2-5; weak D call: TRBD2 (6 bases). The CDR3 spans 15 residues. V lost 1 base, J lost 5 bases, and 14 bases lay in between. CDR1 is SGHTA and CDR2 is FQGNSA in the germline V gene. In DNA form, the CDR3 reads TGTGCCAGCAGCTTAGAGACGGGCGCGGGGGAGACCCAGTACTTC. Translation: CASSLETGAGETQYF.